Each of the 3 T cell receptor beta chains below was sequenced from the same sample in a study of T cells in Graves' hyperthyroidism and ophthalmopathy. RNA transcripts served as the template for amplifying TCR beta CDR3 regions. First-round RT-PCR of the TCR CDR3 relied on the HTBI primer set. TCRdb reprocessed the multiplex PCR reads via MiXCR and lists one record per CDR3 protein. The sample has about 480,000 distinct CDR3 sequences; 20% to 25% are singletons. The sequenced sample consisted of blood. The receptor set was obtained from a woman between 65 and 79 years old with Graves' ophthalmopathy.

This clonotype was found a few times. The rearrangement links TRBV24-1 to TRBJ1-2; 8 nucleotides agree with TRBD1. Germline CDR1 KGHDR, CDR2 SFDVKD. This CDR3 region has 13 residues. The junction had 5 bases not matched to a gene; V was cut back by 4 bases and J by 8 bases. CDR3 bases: TGTGCCACCAGTGAGCCAGGGGGCCGAGGCTACACCTTC. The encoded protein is CATSEPGGRGYTF.

CDR3 in amino acids: CASSHQPGKPPYTF. The CDR3 DNA reads TGTGCCAGCAGCCACCAGCCTGGGAAGCCGCCCTACACCTTC. This chain links TRBV14 with TRBJ1-2, with D unresolved. Germline values: CDR1 SGHDN, CDR2 FVKESK. The CDR3 length is 14 residues. The V end was cut by 3 bases, the J end by 10 bases, with 18 bases between.

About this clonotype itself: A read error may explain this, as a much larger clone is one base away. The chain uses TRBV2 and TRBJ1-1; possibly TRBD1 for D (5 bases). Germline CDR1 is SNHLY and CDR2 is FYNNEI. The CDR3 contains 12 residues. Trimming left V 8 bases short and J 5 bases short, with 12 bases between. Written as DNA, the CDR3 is TGTGCCAGCGCAGGGTGGGGAACTGAAGCTTTCTTT. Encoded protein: CASAGWGTEAFF.